A selection of T cell receptor beta chains follows, all from one sample in a study of T cell repertoires in cytomegalovirus infection. One entry per CDR3 protein, called by TCRdb with MiXCR from the reads. The data hold 500,000 to 600,000 distinct CDR3 sequences, with 16% observed a single time. The specimen was CD8+ T cells from PBMCs. The source is a human donor in good health (CMV status not recorded). Some clones in this sample may be carry-over from other donors' samples. CDR3s include the opening cysteine and the closing phenylalanine or tryptophan. D genes are given only for firm matches. Size tells how often a clone was seen (once, few, many) or the class of an expanded clone, and some rows leave it out.

j_gene: TRBJ1-2; d_gene: -; v_gene: TRBV27; abundance: -; CDR3aa: CASSPGVDLYGYTF; CDR3nt: TGTGCCAGCAGTCCAGGGGTTGACCTCTATGGCTACACCTTC
j_gene: TRBJ2-3; d_gene: TRBD2; v_gene: TRBV20-1; abundance: many; CDR3aa: CSARSSGSAPRPGLREGPSTTQYF; CDR3nt: TGCAGTGCTAGATCCTCAGGGAGTGCTCCCCGACCGGGGTTGCGGGAGGGCCCGTCAACCACGCAGTATTTT
j_gene: TRBJ1-2; d_gene: -; v_gene: TRBV5-6; abundance: few; CDR3aa: CASSWQGPGYTF; CDR3nt: TGTGCCAGCAGCTGGCAGGGGCCGGGCTACACCTTC
j_gene: TRBJ1-2; d_gene: -; v_gene: TRBV7-9; abundance: few; CDR3aa: CASSLAGGYTF; CDR3nt: TGTGCCAGCAGCTTAGCGGGAGGCTACACCTTC
j_gene: TRBJ1-4; d_gene: -; v_gene: TRBV15; abundance: -; CDR3aa: CATSRVGSTNEKLFF; CDR3nt: TGTGCCACCAGCAGAGTGGGGAGCACTAATGAAAAACTGTTTTTT
j_gene: TRBJ2-1; d_gene: TRBD2; v_gene: TRBV20-1; abundance: -; CDR3aa: CSARDKGLAGSHEQFF; CDR3nt: TGCAGTGCTAGAGATAAAGGACTAGCGGGGTCGCACGAGCAGTTCTTC
j_gene: TRBJ2-7; d_gene: -; v_gene: TRBV30; abundance: -; CDR3aa: CAWSVDRWGYEQYF; CDR3nt: TGTGCCTGGAGTGTAGACCGGTGGGGCTACGAGCAGTACTTC
j_gene: TRBJ1-6; d_gene: -; v_gene: TRBV10-3; abundance: -; CDR3aa: CAISESQIETPLHF; CDR3nt: TGTGCCATCAGTGAGTCACAGATCGAAACACCCCTCCACTTT
j_gene: TRBJ1-1; d_gene: TRBD1; v_gene: TRBV19; abundance: few; CDR3aa: CASVPWTGDMNTEAFF; CDR3nt: TGTGCCAGCGTCCCCTGGACAGGGGATATGAACACTGAAGCTTTCTTT
j_gene: TRBJ2-7; d_gene: -; v_gene: TRBV2; abundance: few; CDR3aa: CASRQGGSSYEQYF; CDR3nt: TGTGCCAGCAGGCAGGGTGGATCTTCCTACGAGCAGTACTTC
j_gene: TRBJ2-7; d_gene: -; v_gene: TRBV11-2; abundance: many; CDR3aa: CASSLDVVGRASSYEQYF; CDR3nt: TGTGCCAGCAGCTTAGACGTGGTCGGCAGAGCGAGCTCCTACGAGCAGTACTTC
j_gene: TRBJ1-5; d_gene: -; v_gene: TRBV3-1; abundance: -; CDR3aa: CASSQEPRGGNQPQHF; CDR3nt: TGTGCCAGCAGCCAAGAACCTCGGGGGGGCAATCAGCCCCAGCATTTT
j_gene: TRBJ2-3; d_gene: -; v_gene: TRBV19; abundance: few; CDR3aa: CASSIGDPWGSTDTQYF; CDR3nt: TGTGCCAGTAGTATTGGGGACCCCTGGGGATCCACAGATACGCAGTATTTT
j_gene: TRBJ2-7; d_gene: -; v_gene: TRBV7-8; abundance: many; CDR3aa: CASSLVVGAGEQYF; CDR3nt: TGTGCCAGCAGCCTAGTGGTGGGGGCTGGAGAGCAGTACTTC
j_gene: TRBJ1-1; d_gene: -; v_gene: TRBV19; abundance: many; CDR3aa: CASSIAENTEAFF; CDR3nt: TGTGCCAGTAGTATAGCGGAGAACACTGAAGCTTTCTTT
j_gene: TRBJ1-1; d_gene: -; v_gene: TRBV7-9; abundance: many; CDR3aa: CASSLARDIFPDTEAFF; CDR3nt: TGTGCCAGCAGCTTAGCAAGGGATATCTTTCCTGACACTGAAGCTTTCTTT
j_gene: TRBJ2-3; d_gene: TRBD1; v_gene: TRBV11-3; abundance: many; CDR3aa: CASSLGTGVIDTQYF; CDR3nt: TGTGCCAGCAGCTTGGGGACAGGGGTTATAGATACGCAGTATTTT
j_gene: TRBJ2-3; d_gene: -; v_gene: TRBV6-6; abundance: many; CDR3aa: CASSYGGTPQDTQYF; CDR3nt: TGTGCCAGCAGTTACGGCGGGACGCCCCAGGATACGCAGTATTTT
j_gene: TRBJ1-1; d_gene: -; v_gene: TRBV6-5; abundance: many; CDR3aa: CASSYHLNTEAFF; CDR3nt: TGTGCCAGCAGTTATCATTTGAACACTGAAGCTTTCTTT
j_gene: TRBJ1-2; d_gene: -; v_gene: TRBV27; abundance: -; CDR3aa: CASSFGLGRDYGYTF; CDR3nt: TGTGCCAGCAGTTTTGGCCTGGGGCGCGACTATGGCTACACCTTC
j_gene: TRBJ1-1; d_gene: -; v_gene: TRBV7-9; abundance: many; CDR3aa: CASSLQKGTNTEAFF; CDR3nt: TGTGCCAGCAGCTTACAAAAGGGGACGAACACTGAAGCTTTCTTT
j_gene: TRBJ1-1; d_gene: TRBD1; v_gene: TRBV23-1; abundance: few; CDR3aa: CARSQTGQVPMNTEAFF; CDR3nt: TGCGCCCGCAGTCAGACCGGACAGGTCCCCATGAACACTGAAGCTTTCTTT
j_gene: TRBJ2-2; d_gene: -; v_gene: TRBV2; abundance: -; CDR3aa: CASSEETSQLPTGELFF; CDR3nt: TGTGCCAGCAGTGAAGAAACTAGCCAGCTTCCCACCGGGGAGCTGTTTTTT
j_gene: TRBJ1-5; d_gene: TRBD1; v_gene: TRBV4-1; abundance: -; CDR3aa: CASSQGQGRQPQHF; CDR3nt: TGCGCCAGCAGCCAAGGACAGGGAAGACAGCCCCAGCATTTT
j_gene: TRBJ2-1; d_gene: TRBD2; v_gene: TRBV7-3; abundance: many; CDR3aa: CASSTQGLAVYNEQFF; CDR3nt: TGTGCCAGCAGCACACAGGGACTAGCGGTCTACAATGAGCAGTTCTTC
j_gene: TRBJ1-1; d_gene: -; v_gene: TRBV7-6; abundance: many; CDR3aa: CASSLHKGTEAFF; CDR3nt: TGTGCCAGCAGCTTACATAAAGGCACTGAAGCTTTCTTT
j_gene: TRBJ1-1; d_gene: -; v_gene: TRBV6-6; abundance: -; CDR3aa: CASARVDTEAFF; CDR3nt: TGTGCCAGCGCAAGAGTGGACACTGAAGCTTTCTTT
j_gene: TRBJ2-1; d_gene: -; v_gene: TRBV7-9; abundance: many; CDR3aa: CASSLGPSRGNEQFF; CDR3nt: TGTGCCAGCAGCTTAGGACCGTCTCGGGGCAATGAGCAGTTCTTC
j_gene: TRBJ2-7; d_gene: TRBD1; v_gene: TRBV2; abundance: -; CDR3aa: CASIGGRGTEQYF; CDR3nt: TGTGCCAGCATAGGGGGCAGGGGCACCGAGCAGTACTTC